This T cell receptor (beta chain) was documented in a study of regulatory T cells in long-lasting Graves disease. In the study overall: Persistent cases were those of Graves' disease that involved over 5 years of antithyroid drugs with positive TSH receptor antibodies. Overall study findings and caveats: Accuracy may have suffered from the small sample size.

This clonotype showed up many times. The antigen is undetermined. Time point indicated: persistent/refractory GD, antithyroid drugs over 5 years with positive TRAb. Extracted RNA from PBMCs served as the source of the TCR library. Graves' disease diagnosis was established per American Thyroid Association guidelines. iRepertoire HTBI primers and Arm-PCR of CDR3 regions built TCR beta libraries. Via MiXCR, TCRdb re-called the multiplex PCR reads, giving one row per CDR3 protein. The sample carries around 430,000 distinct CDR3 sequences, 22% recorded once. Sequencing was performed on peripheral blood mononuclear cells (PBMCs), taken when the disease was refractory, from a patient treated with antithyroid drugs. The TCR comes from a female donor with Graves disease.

This CDR3 reads CASSRDRGRVEKLFF. The CDR3 coding sequence is TGTGCCAGCAGCAGAGACAGGGGGCGGGTTGAAAAACTGTTTTTT. The V call is TRBV7-2, the J call TRBJ1-4; 10 positions match TRBD1. V gave up 5 bases and J gave up 7 bases; unmatched junction bases: 7. This CDR3 has 15 residues. The germline V gene encodes CDR1 SGHTA and CDR2 FQGNSA.